One T cell receptor beta chain is described in this entry. This CDR3 has 15 residues. CDR1 SGDLS and CDR2 YYNGEE come from the germline V gene. V was pared by 4 bases and J by 2 bases, with 14 bases between. A single record per CDR3 protein comes from TCRdb applying MiXCR to the RT-PCR reads. In the table there are more than 550,000 distinct CDR3 sequences, 12% to 15% of which are singletons. The TCR sequence derives from a female donor in good health, serving as a healthy control. The chain has TRBV9 and TRBJ2-3; no reliable D call. The sequenced material came from memory CD4+ T cells from blood. The CDR3 sequence: CASSRDERPTDTQYF. The CDR3 bases are TGTGCCAGCAGCCGCGACGAGAGGCCCACAGATACGCAGTATTTT.